Following are 31 T cell receptor beta chains from one sample sequenced in a study of low-dose radiotherapy and immunotherapy resistance in tumors. TRAV- and TRBV-specific primers were used for first-strand cDNA, which covered alpha and beta chains. Over about 19 PCR cycles, TCRs were amplified from a constant-region primer and V-primer adapter. TCRdb analysed the reads with MiXCR anew, one entry per CDR3 protein. The sample carries roughly 10,000 distinct CDR3 sequences, about 60% recorded once. The receptors derive from a human donor with advanced metastatic prostate, ovarian, gallbladder or colorectal cancer (not recorded which). This table probably holds off-target reads from a library built for another chain.

This clonotype was recorded once. J is TRBJ2-2 and V is TRBV25-1; D is unclear. CDR1 and CDR2 (germline): MGHDK, SYGVNS. V was clipped by 8 bases and J by 7 bases, with 5 bases between them. The CDR3 has 10 residues. The DNA for the CDR3 is TGTGCCAGCCCTCTCGGGGAGCTGTTTTTT. Amino acid sequence: CASPLGELFF.

The V and J genes are TRBV11-3 and TRBJ2-5; no clear D. Trimming took 3 bases from V and 1 from J, leaving 0 bases between them. Looked up from germline, CDR1 is SGHNT and CDR2 is YENEEA. The CDR3 spans 11 residues. For the CDR3, the DNA is TGTGCCAGCAGCTTCCAAGAGACCCAGTACTTC. It is translated as CASSFQETQYF. Full variable domain (rest looked up from reference TRBV11-3 and TRBJ2-5): EAGVVQSPRYKIIEKKQPVAFWCNPISGHNTLYWYLQNLGQGPELLIRYENEEAVDDSQLPKDRFSAERLKGVDSTLKIQPAELGDSAVYLCASSFQETQYFGPGTRLLVL.

The chain uses TRBV12-3 or TRBV12-4 and TRBJ1-2; unclear D gene. V gave up 2 bases and J gave up 4 bases, with 11 bases separating them. The CDR3 is 14 residues long. The DNA for the CDR3 is TGTGCCAGCAGTTTACGGTCAACGATCTATGGCTACACCTTC. This encodes CASSLRSTIYGYTF.

V usage is TRBV5-4 and J usage is TRBJ2-1; D might be TRBD1 (5 bases). Germline CDR1 is SGHNT and CDR2 is YYREEE (reference sequence). Deletions cut 1 base from V and 0 bases from J, with 5 bases between. The CDR3 loop spans 14 amino acids. DNA of the CDR3: TGTGCCAGCAGCTTGCAGGGCTCCTACAATGAGCAGTTCTTC. This encodes CASSLQGSYNEQFF.

CDR3 in DNA: TGCAGCGTTGATAGGGGCGGGTGGACTGAAGCTTTCTTT. This encodes CSVDRGGWTEAFF. V gene TRBV29-1 combines with J gene TRBJ1-1, with D possibly matching TRBD1 (5 bases). This CDR3 has 13 amino acids. V dropped 3 bases and J dropped 5 bases, with 13 bases sitting between them. Germline CDR1 reads SQVTM; CDR2 reads ANQGSEA.

The chain couples TRBV20-1 to TRBJ2-3; 11 bases line up with TRBD2. J gave up 5 bases and V 6 bases, and 7 bases lay outside the gene matches. The CDR3 sequence is 14 residues long. The V gene's germline CDR1 is DFQATT and CDR2 SNEGSKA (reference sequence). The CDR3 protein is CSATLAGDVDTQYF. As DNA, the CDR3 is TGCAGTGCAACACTAGCGGGGGATGTAGATACGCAGTATTTT.

The J gene is TRBJ2-7, the V gene TRBV14; D is undetermined. Germline CDR1 reads SGHDN; CDR2 reads FVKESK. CDR3 length: 14 residues. V shed 4 bases and J shed 2 bases, with 12 bases lying between them. CDR3 DNA: TGTGCCAGCAGCCTACTGGACGGAACCTACGAGCAGTACTTC. Residues: CASSLLDGTYEQYF.

The chain has TRBV6-1 and TRBJ1-5, with a possible D match to TRBD1 (5 bases). Germline V gene lookup returns CDR1 MNHNS and CDR2 SASEGT. The V gene lost 5 bases and the J gene lost 1 base, with 12 bases spanning the gap. This CDR3 has 15 residues. Here the CDR3 reads CASSSPGRSNQPQHF. Here the CDR3 DNA reads TGTGCCAGCAGTTCTCCGGGACGGAGCAATCAGCCCCAGCATTTT.

This clonotype was recorded a few times. The chain employs TRBV20-1 and TRBJ2-1; 8 nucleotides align to TRBD2. The J segment lost 9 bases and the V segment lost 0 bases, leaving 13 bases of the junction unmatched. Looked up from germline, CDR1 is DFQATT and CDR2 is SNEGSKA (reference sequence). The CDR3 length is 16 residues. CDR3: CSARDWKAAGEGEQFF. Written as DNA, the CDR3 is TGCAGTGCTAGAGATTGGAAGGCAGCGGGAGAGGGTGAGCAGTTCTTC.

The V call is TRBV5-4, the J call TRBJ2-7; TRBD1 matches 8 bases. This CDR3 is 14 amino acids long. The V segment lost 3 bases and the J segment 4 bases; nucleotides outside the gene matches: 6. Per the germline V gene, CDR1 is SGHNT and CDR2 is YYREEE (reference sequence). The CDR3 coding sequence is TGTGCCAGCAGCTCCGGGACAGGCTTGTACGAGCAGTACTTC. It translates to CASSSGTGLYEQYF.

The J gene is TRBJ2-3, the V gene TRBV26; the table's D gene call, TRBD2, was not cross checked with the DNA. TRBV26 is annotated as a pseudogene. The CDR3 has 16 amino acids. DNA of the CDR3: TGTGCCAGCAGTTTACTCAGCGGCGAATCCACAGATACGCAGTATTTT. Amino acids: CASSLLSGESTDTQYF.

This chain connects TRBV5-4 to TRBJ2-5, with D tentatively TRBD1 (5 bases). CDR1 is SGHNT and CDR2 is YYREEE in the germline V gene (reference sequence). CDR3 length: 14 residues. V was shortened by 0 bases and J by 9 bases, with 15 bases between the two germline ends. The CDR3 DNA reads as TGTGCCAGCAGCTTGGGCCAGGGCCGTGGGGCCCAGTACTTC. Its protein product is CASSLGQGRGAQYF. Full variable domain (outside the CDR3, taken from reference TRBV5-4 and TRBJ2-5): ETGVTQSPTHLIKTRGQQVTLRCSSQSGHNTVSWYQQALGQGPQFIFQYYREEENGRGNFPPRFSGLQFPNYSSELNVNALELDDSALYLCASSLGQGRGAQYFGPGTRLLVL.

The V call is TRBV28, the J call TRBJ1-2; possible D gene TRBD1, 5 bases. V lost 6 bases and J 5 bases, leaving 10 bases between the germline ends. The CDR3 has 12 amino acids. The germline CDR1 and CDR2 sequences are MDHEN and SYDVKM. The CDR3, as DNA: TGTGCCAGCAGCCCAGGGACGTATGGCTACACCTTC. Its translation: CASSPGTYGYTF.

The J gene is TRBJ1-2, the V gene TRBV6-5; D is unresolved. This CDR3 is built from 12 residues. The germline V gene has CDR1 MNHEY and CDR2 SVGAGI. The ends were cut back, 6 bases at V and 4 bases at J, with 9 bases in the middle. CDR3 sequence (DNA): TGTGCCAGCAGGGGGTCTGCCTATGGCTACACCTTC. Translation: CASRGSAYGYTF.

This chain uses TRBV7-9 with TRBJ2-7; 10 bases are a match to TRBD2. Trimming at V came to 6 bases and at J to 6 bases, leaving 8 bases not matched to a gene. CDR3 length: 14 residues. Per germline, CDR1 SEHNR and CDR2 FQNEAQ (reference sequence). The CDR3 coding sequence is TGTGCCAGCAGGCCCGGGACTAGCGCGCGCGAGCAGTACTTC. It is translated as CASRPGTSAREQYF.

The genes are TRBV7-2 and TRBJ2-6; TRBD1 matches 9 bases. CDR3 length: 19 amino acids. V trimming: 1 base; J trimming: 0 bases; junction bases outside the gene matches: 7. Germline-derived CDR1 and CDR2 are SGHTA and FQGNSA. CDR3 protein: CASSLVVGTGSSGANVLTF. CDR3 sequence (DNA): TGTGCCAGCAGCTTAGTTGTAGGGACAGGGAGCTCTGGGGCCAACGTCCTGACTTTC.

This clonotype was counted between two and nine times. V usage is TRBV5-8 and J usage is TRBJ2-1; 7 positions match TRBD2. The CDR3 is 14 residues long. In germline, CDR1 is SGHTS, CDR2 YDEGEE. V was clipped by 6 bases and J by 2 bases; unmatched bases: 5. In DNA, the CDR3 is TGTGCCAGCATGCCTAGCGGAACCTACAATGAGCAGTTCTTC. As protein: CASMPSGTYNEQFF.

The rearrangement uses TRBV28 and TRBJ2-1; D is possibly TRBD2 (5 bases). This CDR3 spans 13 amino acids. Trimming removed 5 bases at V and 6 bases at J, with 11 bases between. CDR1 is MDHEN, CDR2 SYDVKM, per germline. The CDR3 loop is CASSTMSGNEQFF. The CDR3, as DNA: TGTGCCAGCAGTACCATGAGCGGCAATGAGCAGTTCTTC.

The V and J genes are TRBV19 and TRBJ1-1, with 7 bases fitting TRBD1. From germline, CDR1 is LNHDA and CDR2 SQIVND (reference sequence). J lost 5 bases, V lost 9 bases, and 15 bases had no gene match. The CDR3 totals 15 residues. For the CDR3, the DNA is TGTGCCAGCACTTGGGGGTGGCAGGGGGAAACTGAAGCTTTCTTT. As protein: CASTWGWQGETEAFF.

The chain carries TRBV9 and TRBJ2-1, with D possibly called TRBD1 or TRBD2 (5 bases each). The CDR3 has 14 residues. Germline-derived CDR1 and CDR2 are SGDLS and YYNGEE. Trimming removed 3 bases from V and 5 bases from J, with 12 bases in between. The CDR3 spells CASSGDGENNEQFF. The CDR3 DNA follows: TGTGCCAGCAGCGGGGACGGTGAGAACAATGAGCAGTTCTTC.

V is TRBV7-3 and J is TRBJ2-1, with D uncertain. The CDR3 sequence is 14 residues long. Trimming took off 4 bases at V and 3 bases at J, with 10 bases between the two ends. From germline, CDR1 is SGHTA and CDR2 FQGTGA. CDR3 region: CASSYSSDYNEQFF. CDR3 nucleotide sequence: TGTGCCAGCAGCTACAGCAGCGACTACAATGAGCAGTTCTTC.

The genes are TRBV18 and TRBJ1-2, with D hard to call. The V and J ends lost 7 bases and 8 bases respectively, with 26 bases between them. This CDR3 is built from 16 residues. Germline V gene lookup returns CDR1 KGHSH and CDR2 LQKENI. The CDR3 coding sequence is TGTGCCAGCTTTCACCAAAATGAGGCCCCGACAAGAGGCTACACCTTC. Amino acids: CASFHQNEAPTRGYTF.

The chain's CDR3 is CSARDGKQGSNYGYTF. CDR3 coding DNA: TGCAGTGCTAGAGATGGGAAACAGGGATCGAACTATGGCTACACCTTC. The chain couples TRBV20-1 to TRBJ1-2; D is possibly TRBD1 (6 bases). V lost 0 bases and J 2 bases, leaving 16 bases between the germline ends. Germline CDR1 is DFQATT and CDR2 is SNEGSKA (reference sequence). This CDR3 is 16 amino acids long.

The chain combines TRBV28 with TRBJ2-7, with D perhaps matching TRBD2 (6 bases). This CDR3 has 11 residues. The ends were cut back, 7 bases at V and 5 bases at J, with 9 bases in the middle. Germline CDR1 reads MDHEN; CDR2 reads SYDVKM. The CDR3 nucleotides are TGTGCCAGCACGCGGGGCGACGAGCAGTACTTC. It codes for CASTRGDEQYF.

The rearrangement joins TRBV11-2 to TRBJ2-3; 7 positions match TRBD1. CDR1 and CDR2 (germline): SGHAT, FQNNGV. This CDR3 has 17 residues. Trimming removed 6 bases from V and 1 base from J; junction bases left unmatched: 13. Here the CDR3 DNA reads TGTGCCAGCAGTTTTCCCCAAACCGGGACAGGCACAGATACGCAGTATTTT. Its translation: CASSFPQTGTGTDTQYF.

The chain uses TRBV7-8 and TRBJ2-1; D call uncertain. With 1 base removed from V and 6 bases from J, the gap between germline ends came to 4 bases. The CDR3 length is 12 residues. Germline V gene sequence: CDR1 SGHVS, CDR2 FQNEAQ. CDR3 sequence: CASSLVRNEQFF. The CDR3 DNA reads as TGTGCCAGCAGCTTAGTTCGCAATGAGCAGTTCTTC.

The chain recombines TRBV28 with TRBJ2-7, with 7 bases matching TRBD1. In germline, CDR1 is MDHEN, CDR2 SYDVKM. The CDR3 covers 14 residues. With V trimmed by 3 bases and J by 3 bases, 5 bases remained unmatched. As DNA, the CDR3 is TGTGCCAGCAGTTTCCGGACAGGACACTACGAGCAGTACTTC. This translates into CASSFRTGHYEQYF.

The V gene is TRBV7-2, the J gene TRBJ1-5, with 9 bases that match TRBD1. This CDR3 has 16 amino acids. V gave up 1 base and J gave up 4 bases; unmatched junction bases: 5. From germline, CDR1 is SGHTA and CDR2 FQGNSA. Here the CDR3 DNA reads TGTGCCAGCAGCTTAGGGCAACAGGGGGCGAATCAGCCCCAGCATTTT. Translation gives CASSLGQQGANQPQHF.

The chain uses TRBV21-1 and TRBJ2-7; the D call in the table, TRBD1, was not verified against the DNA. TRBV21-1 represents a pseudogene. The CDR3 is 15 residues long. The CDR3 here is CASSRLDRAQYEQYF. The CDR3 region has the DNA TGTGCCAGCAGCAGACTGGACAGGGCGCAATACGAGCAGTACTTC.

The V gene is TRBV20-1, the J gene TRBJ1-2; 9 bases fit TRBD1. The junction had 9 bases not matched to a gene; V was cut back by 6 bases and J by 4 bases. The V gene's germline CDR1 is DFQATT and CDR2 SNEGSKA (reference sequence). The CDR3 is made up of 14 amino acids. CDR3 residues: CSATGTGIGYGYTF. DNA of the CDR3: TGCAGTGCAACCGGGACAGGGATCGGCTATGGCTACACCTTC.

CDR3 nucleotide sequence: TGTGCCAGCTTCAGGAAAGCTAATGAAAAACTGTTTTTT. This translates into CASFRKANEKLFF. This chain joins TRBV28 and TRBJ1-4; D not resolved. This CDR3 contains 13 residues. The germline CDR1 and CDR2 sequences are MDHEN and SYDVKM. V was clipped by 8 bases and J by 3 bases, with 10 bases between them. Based on the CDR3 plus reference TRBV28 and TRBJ1-4, the full variable domain is DVKVTQSSRYLVKRTGEKVFLECVQDMDHENMFWYRQDPGLGLRLIYFSYDVKMKEKGDIPEGYSVSREKKERFSLILESASTNQTSMYLCASFRKANEKLFFGSGTQLSVL.